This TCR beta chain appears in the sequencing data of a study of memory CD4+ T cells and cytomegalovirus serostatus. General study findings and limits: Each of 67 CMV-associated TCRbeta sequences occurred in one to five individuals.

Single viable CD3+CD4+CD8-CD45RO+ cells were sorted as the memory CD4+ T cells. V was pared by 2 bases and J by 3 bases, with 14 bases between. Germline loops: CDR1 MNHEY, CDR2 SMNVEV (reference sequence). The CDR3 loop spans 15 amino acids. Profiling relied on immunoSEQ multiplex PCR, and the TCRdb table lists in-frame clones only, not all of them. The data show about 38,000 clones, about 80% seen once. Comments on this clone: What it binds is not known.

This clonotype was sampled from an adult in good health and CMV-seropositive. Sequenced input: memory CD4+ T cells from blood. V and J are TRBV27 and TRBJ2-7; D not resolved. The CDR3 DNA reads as TGTGCCAGCAGTTTAACTGTGGGAAGAGGCTACGAGCAGTACTTC. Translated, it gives CASSLTVGRGYEQYF.